A single sample gave rise to the 11 T cell receptor beta chains below, sequenced in a study of cytomegalovirus exposure and HLA in healthy donors. Profiled with immunoSEQ multiplex PCR; TCRdb holds only in-frame clones, not every one. The data show tens of thousands of clones, around 90% seen once. The sample consisted of PBMCs. Receptors were obtained from a young man in good health and CMV-seronegative.

The CDR3 loop reads CASSLPGKRHSYEQYF. CDR3 nucleotides: TGTGCCAGCAGCTTGCCGGGGAAGCGTCACTCCTACGAGCAGTACTTC. V gene TRBV5-6 combines with J gene TRBJ2-7, with D perhaps matching TRBD2 (5 bases). Per germline, CDR1 SGHDT and CDR2 YYEEEE. V was cut by 1 base and J by 0 bases, with 14 bases left in between. The CDR3 extends over 16 amino acids.

The chain links TRBV7-1 to TRBJ2-7; 7 positions agree with TRBD1. TRBV7-1 is recorded as an ORF, its role being uncertain. CDR3 size: 14 residues. Trimming at V came to 2 bases and at J to 1 base, leaving 2 bases not matched to a gene. The CDR3 loop is CASSSRQGSYEQYF. The CDR3 DNA follows: TGTGCCAGCAGCTCAAGACAGGGTTCCTACGAGCAGTACTTC.

The chain recombines TRBV10-3 with TRBJ1-5, with 9 nucleotides matching TRBD1. CDR1 is ENHRY and CDR2 is SYGVKD in the germline V gene. Trimming cost V 9 bases and J 4 bases; bases outside gene matches: 4. The CDR3 totals 13 residues. CDR3 sequence (DNA): TGTGCCATAATTGGACAGGGGAATCAGCCCCAGCATTTT. Amino acids: CAIIGQGNQPQHF.

The DNA of the CDR3 is TGTGCCAGCAGCCAAGATCGAGAGCGTATAGGGCAGTTCTTC. Its protein product is CASSQDRERIGQFF. J is TRBJ2-1 and V is TRBV4-2; no clear D. Trimming stripped 0 bases from V and 12 bases from J, with 15 bases between. The germline CDR1 and CDR2 sequences are LGHNA and YNFKEQ. The length of the CDR3 is 14 residues.

CDR3 residues: CASSSLWSGRLDEQYF. The CDR3 DNA is TGTGCCAGCAGTTCATTGTGGAGCGGGAGGTTGGACGAGCAGTACTTC. The rearrangement joins TRBV28 to TRBJ2-7, with 9 bases matching TRBD2. The CDR3 has 16 amino acids. V gave up 4 bases and J gave up 5 bases; unmatched junction bases: 12. CDR1 and CDR2 from the germline V gene are MDHEN and SYDVKM.

The rearrangement uses TRBV29-1 and TRBJ2-5, with D possibly being TRBD2 (6 bases). This CDR3 has 12 amino acids. CDR1 and CDR2 from the germline V gene are SQVTM and ANQGSEA. The V end lost 4 bases, the J end lost 3 bases, and 9 bases lay between the germline ends. CDR3 nucleotide sequence: TGCAGCGTTGGTGAGCGGGAAGAGACCCAGTACTTC. Its protein is CSVGEREETQYF.

There are a few counts of this clone. The gene calls are TRBV7-3 and TRBJ2-2; 9 bases match TRBD1. This CDR3 has 17 amino acids. J gave up 7 bases and V 5 bases, and 14 bases lay outside the gene matches. The germline V gene encodes CDR1 SGHTA and CDR2 FQGTGA. The CDR3 loop reads CASSHTGGRVVGGELFF. The CDR3, as DNA: TGTGCCAGCAGCCATACAGGGGGCCGGGTTGTAGGCGGGGAGCTGTTTTTT.

The chain recombines TRBV20-1 with TRBJ2-7; D is undetermined. This CDR3 is built from 11 residues. In germline, CDR1 is DFQATT, CDR2 SNEGSKA (reference sequence). V lost 7 bases to trimming and J lost 2 bases, with 9 bases between them. Here the CDR3 DNA reads TGCAGTGTGAACAGAGCCTACGAGCAGTACTTC. It encodes CSVNRAYEQYF.

The chain uses TRBV5-6 and TRBJ2-4, with 8 nucleotides matching TRBD1. With 6 bases clipped from V and 1 base from J, the junction kept 15 bases outside the gene matches. CDR1 is SGHDT, CDR2 YYEEEE, per germline. The CDR3 is 18 amino acids. CDR3 loop: CASNPTVRGPLAKNIQYF. The CDR3 nucleotides are TGTGCCAGCAACCCCACGGTCAGGGGGCCACTGGCCAAAAACATTCAGTACTTC.

The V and J genes are TRBV18 and TRBJ1-1; D remains unclear. CDR1 is KGHSH and CDR2 is LQKENI in the germline V gene. The V and J ends lost 3 bases and 4 bases respectively, with 9 bases between them. The CDR3 is made up of 13 amino acids. Here the CDR3 DNA reads TGTGCCAGCTCACCCGCGATGAGCACTGAAGCTTTCTTT. Protein: CASSPAMSTEAFF. The whole variable domain, filled in from reference TRBV18 and TRBJ1-1, reads NAGVMQNPRHLVRRRGQEARLRCSPMKGHSHVYWYRQLPEEGLKFMVYLQKENIIDESGMPKERFSAEFPKEGPSILRIQQVVRGDSAAYFCASSPAMSTEAFFGQGTRLTVV.

The gene calls are TRBV7-2 and TRBJ2-1, with a possible D match to TRBD1 (6 bases). Trimming stripped 5 bases from V and 7 bases from J, with 15 bases between. CDR1 is SGHTA, CDR2 FQGNSA, per germline. The CDR3 is made up of 14 amino acids. The chain's CDR3 is CASSGTYTGNEQFF. In nucleotides, the CDR3 is TGTGCCAGCAGCGGGACCTATACAGGGAATGAGCAGTTCTTC. Together with reference TRBV7-2 and TRBJ2-1, the CDR3 gives the full variable domain: GAGVSQSPSNKVTEKGKDVELRCDPISGHTALYWYRQSLGQGLEFLIYFQGNSAPDKSGLPSDRFSAERTGGSVSTLTIQRTQQEDSAVYLCASSGTYTGNEQFFGPGTRLTVL.